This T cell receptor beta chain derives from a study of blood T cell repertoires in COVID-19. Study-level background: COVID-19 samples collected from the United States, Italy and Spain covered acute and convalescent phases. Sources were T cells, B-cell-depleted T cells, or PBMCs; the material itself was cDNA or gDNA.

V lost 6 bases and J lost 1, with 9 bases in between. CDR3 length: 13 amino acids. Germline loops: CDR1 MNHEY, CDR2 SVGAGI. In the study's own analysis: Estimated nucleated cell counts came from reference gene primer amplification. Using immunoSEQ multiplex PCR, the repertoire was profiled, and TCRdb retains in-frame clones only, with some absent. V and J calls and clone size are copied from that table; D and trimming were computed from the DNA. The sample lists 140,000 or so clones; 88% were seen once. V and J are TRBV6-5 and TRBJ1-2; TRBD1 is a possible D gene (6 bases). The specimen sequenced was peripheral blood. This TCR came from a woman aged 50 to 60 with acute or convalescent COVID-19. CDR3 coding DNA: TGTGCCAGCAGAACACAGGGTAACTATGGCTACACCTTC. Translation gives CASRTQGNYGYTF.